A single sample is the source of the 6 T cell receptor beta chains below, sequenced in a study of CD8 T cells in cerebrospinal fluid in Alzheimer's disease. TCRdb reprocessed the 10x single-cell sequencing reads, keeping one entry per CDR3 protein, no DNA. The listing records under 850 distinct CDR3 sequences. Source material: cerebrospinal fluid. These receptors all stem from a human donor with Parkinson's disease.

This clonotype is identified as large from frequency. The chain carries TRBV5-6 and TRBJ1-1; as DNA is missing, the TRBD1 call by TCRdb cannot be tested. Germline lookup yields CDR1 SGHDT and CDR2 YYEEEE. The CDR3 loop spans 15 amino acids. The CDR3 loop reads CASSFPGQMNTEAFF. The variable domain in full, completed from reference TRBV5-6 and TRBJ1-1, reads DAGVTQSPTHLIKTRGQQVTLRCSPKSGHDTVSWYQQALGQGPQFIFQYYEEEERQRGNFPDRFSGHQFPNYSSELNVNALLLGDSALYLCASSFPGQMNTEAFFGQGTRLTVV.

The chain uses TRBV7-8 and TRBJ1-2. CDR3 length: 12 amino acids. In germline, CDR1 is SGHVS, CDR2 FQNEAQ. The chain's CDR3 is CASSSNGDGYTF.

This clonotype is labeled medium-sized based on frequency. The gene calls are TRBV6-5 and TRBJ2-5; TCRdb designates TRBD2, a call that cannot be tested without DNA. Germline V lookup: CDR1 MNHEY, CDR2 SVGAGI. This CDR3 is 17 amino acids long. CDR3 residues: CASSRLAGGISGETQYF.

By frequency, this clonotype registers large. The J gene is TRBJ2-2, the V gene TRBV3-1; TCRdb's D gene call, TRBD2, goes unchecked for lack of DNA. The CDR3 sequence is 13 residues long. The germline V gene encodes CDR1 LGHDT and CDR2 YNNKEL (reference sequence). This CDR3 is CASSPLPAGELFF.

This clonotype is labeled medium-sized (0.01 to 0.1%) based on frequency. The genes are TRBV7-8 and TRBJ2-3. Germline CDR1 SGHVS, CDR2 FQNEAQ. This CDR3 region has 11 residues. The CDR3 loop is CASSRVDTQYF.

This clonotype is labeled large based on frequency. V is TRBV6-6 and J is TRBJ1-1; absent DNA, TCRdb's TRBD1 call cannot be checked. Germline assignment: CDR1 MNHNY and CDR2 SVGAGI (reference sequence). CDR3 length: 14 amino acids. This chain's CDR3 is CASTPRDRGTEAFF.